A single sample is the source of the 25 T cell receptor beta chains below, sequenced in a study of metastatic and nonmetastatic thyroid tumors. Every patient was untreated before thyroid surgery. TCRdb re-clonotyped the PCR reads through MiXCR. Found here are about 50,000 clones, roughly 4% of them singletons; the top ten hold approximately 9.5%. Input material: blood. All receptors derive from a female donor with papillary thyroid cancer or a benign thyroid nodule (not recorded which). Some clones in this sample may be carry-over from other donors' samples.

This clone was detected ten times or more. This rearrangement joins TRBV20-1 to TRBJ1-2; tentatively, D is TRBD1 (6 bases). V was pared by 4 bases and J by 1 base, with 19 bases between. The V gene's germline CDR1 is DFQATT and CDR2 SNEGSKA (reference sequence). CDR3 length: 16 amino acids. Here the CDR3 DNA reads TGCAGTGCTAAAACAGGGCGCCCACTGCTTAACTATGGCTACACCTTC. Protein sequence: CSAKTGRPLLNYGYTF.

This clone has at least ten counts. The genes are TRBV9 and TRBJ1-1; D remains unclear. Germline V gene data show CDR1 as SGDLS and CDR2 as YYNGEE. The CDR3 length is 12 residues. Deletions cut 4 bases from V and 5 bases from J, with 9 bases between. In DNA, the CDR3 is TGTGCCAGCAGCCGGGGTGGGACTGAAGCTTTCTTT. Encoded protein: CASSRGGTEAFF.

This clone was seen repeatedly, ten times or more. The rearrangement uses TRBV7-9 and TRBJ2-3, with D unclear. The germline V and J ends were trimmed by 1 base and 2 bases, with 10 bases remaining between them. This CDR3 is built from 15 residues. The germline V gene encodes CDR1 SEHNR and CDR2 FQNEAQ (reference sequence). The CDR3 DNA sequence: TGTGCCAGCAGCTTAGGGACCAGCGACACAGATACGCAGTATTTT. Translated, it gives CASSLGTSDTDTQYF.

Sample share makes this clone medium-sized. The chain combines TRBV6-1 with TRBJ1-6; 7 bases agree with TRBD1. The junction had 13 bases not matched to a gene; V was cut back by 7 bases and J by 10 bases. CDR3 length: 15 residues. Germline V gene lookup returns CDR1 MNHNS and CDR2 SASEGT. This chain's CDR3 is CASNREGAHGSPLHF. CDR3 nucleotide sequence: TGTGCCAGCAATAGGGAGGGGGCCCATGGATCACCCCTCCACTTT.

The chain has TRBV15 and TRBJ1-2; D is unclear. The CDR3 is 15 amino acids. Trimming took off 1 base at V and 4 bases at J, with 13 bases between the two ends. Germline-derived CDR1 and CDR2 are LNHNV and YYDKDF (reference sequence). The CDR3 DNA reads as TGTGCCACCAGCAGAGTTCAAAGACAACTCTATGGCTACACCTTC. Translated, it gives CATSRVQRQLYGYTF.

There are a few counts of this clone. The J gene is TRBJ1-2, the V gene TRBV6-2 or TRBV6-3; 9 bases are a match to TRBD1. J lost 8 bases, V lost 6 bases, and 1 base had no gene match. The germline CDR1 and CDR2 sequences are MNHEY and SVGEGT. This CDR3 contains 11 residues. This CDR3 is CASRQGAGYTF. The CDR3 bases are TGTGCCAGCAGACAGGGGGCAGGCTACACCTTC.

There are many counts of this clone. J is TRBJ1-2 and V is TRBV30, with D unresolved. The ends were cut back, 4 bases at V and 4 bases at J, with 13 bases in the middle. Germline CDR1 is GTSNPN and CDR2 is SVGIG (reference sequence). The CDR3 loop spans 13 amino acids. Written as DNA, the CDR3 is TGTGCCTGGATCCTCGGTGGTAGCTATGGCTACACCTTC. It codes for CAWILGGSYGYTF.

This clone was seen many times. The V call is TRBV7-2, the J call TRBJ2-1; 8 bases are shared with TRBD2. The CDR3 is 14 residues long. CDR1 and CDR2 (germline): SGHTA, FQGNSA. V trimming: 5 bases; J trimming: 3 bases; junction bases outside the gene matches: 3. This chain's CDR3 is CASSPGLVYNEQFF. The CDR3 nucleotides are TGTGCCAGCAGCCCGGGACTAGTCTACAATGAGCAGTTCTTC.

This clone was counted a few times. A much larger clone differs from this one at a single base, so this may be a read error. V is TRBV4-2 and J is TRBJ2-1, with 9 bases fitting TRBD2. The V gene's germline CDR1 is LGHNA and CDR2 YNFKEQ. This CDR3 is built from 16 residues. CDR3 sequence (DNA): TGTGCCAACAGCCAAGATGACACTAGCGGGTGGAATGAGCAGTTCTTC. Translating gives CANSQDDTSGWNEQFF.

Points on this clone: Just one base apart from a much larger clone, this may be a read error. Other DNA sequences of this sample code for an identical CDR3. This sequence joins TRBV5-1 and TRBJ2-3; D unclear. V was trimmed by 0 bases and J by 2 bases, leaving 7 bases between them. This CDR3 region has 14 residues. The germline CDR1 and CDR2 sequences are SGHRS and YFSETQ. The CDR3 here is CASSLGEHTDTQYF. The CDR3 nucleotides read TGCGCCAGCAGCTTGGGTGAGCACACAGATACGCAGTATTTT. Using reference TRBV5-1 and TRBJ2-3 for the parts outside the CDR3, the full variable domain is KAGVTQTPRYLIKTRGQQVTLSCSPISGHRSVSWYQQTPGQGLQFLFEYFSETQRNKGNFPGRFSGRQFSNSRSEMNVSTLELGDSALYLCASSLGEHTDTQYFGPGTRLTVL.

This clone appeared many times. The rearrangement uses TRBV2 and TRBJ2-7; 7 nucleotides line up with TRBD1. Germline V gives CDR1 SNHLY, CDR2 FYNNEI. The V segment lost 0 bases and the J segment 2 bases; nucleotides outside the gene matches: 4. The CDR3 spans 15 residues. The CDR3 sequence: CASSEARGQAYEQYF. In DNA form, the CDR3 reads TGTGCCAGCAGTGAAGCGAGAGGACAGGCCTACGAGCAGTACTTC.

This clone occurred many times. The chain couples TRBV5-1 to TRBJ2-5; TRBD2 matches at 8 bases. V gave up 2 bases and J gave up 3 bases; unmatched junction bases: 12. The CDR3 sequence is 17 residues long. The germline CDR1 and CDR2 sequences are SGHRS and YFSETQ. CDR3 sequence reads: CASSFGSGGRSEETQYF. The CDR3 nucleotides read TGCGCCAGCAGCTTCGGGTCGGGCGGGAGGTCGGAAGAGACCCAGTACTTC.

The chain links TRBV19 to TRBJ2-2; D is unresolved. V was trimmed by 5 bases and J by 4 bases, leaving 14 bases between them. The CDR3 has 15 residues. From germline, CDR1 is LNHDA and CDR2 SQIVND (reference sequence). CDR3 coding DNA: TGTGCCAGTAGTGCGCCCTTTAAAGCCACCGGGGAGCTGTTTTTT. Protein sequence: CASSAPFKATGELFF.

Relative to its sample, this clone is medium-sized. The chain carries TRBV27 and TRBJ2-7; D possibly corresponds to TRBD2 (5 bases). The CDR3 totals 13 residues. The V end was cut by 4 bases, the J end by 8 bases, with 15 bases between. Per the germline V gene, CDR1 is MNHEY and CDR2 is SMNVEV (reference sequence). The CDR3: CASSYSIGDKQYF. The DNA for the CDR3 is TGTGCCAGCAGTTACTCAATCGGGGATAAGCAGTACTTC.

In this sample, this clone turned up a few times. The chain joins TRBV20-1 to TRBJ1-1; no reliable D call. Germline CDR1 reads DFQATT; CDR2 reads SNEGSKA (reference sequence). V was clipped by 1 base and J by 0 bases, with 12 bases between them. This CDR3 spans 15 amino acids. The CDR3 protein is CSARALLGMNTEAFF. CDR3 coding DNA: TGCAGTGCTAGAGCCTTATTGGGGATGAACACTGAAGCTTTCTTT.

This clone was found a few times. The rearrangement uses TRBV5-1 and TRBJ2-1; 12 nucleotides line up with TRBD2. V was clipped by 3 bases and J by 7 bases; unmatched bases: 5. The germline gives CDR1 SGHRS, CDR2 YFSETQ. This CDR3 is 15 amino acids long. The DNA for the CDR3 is TGCGCCAGCAGCTGGACTAGCGGGATATCTAATGAGCAGTTCTTC. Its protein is CASSWTSGISNEQFF. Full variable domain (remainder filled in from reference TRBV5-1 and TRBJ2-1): KAGVTQTPRYLIKTRGQQVTLSCSPISGHRSVSWYQQTPGQGLQFLFEYFSETQRNKGNFPGRFSGRQFSNSRSEMNVSTLELGDSALYLCASSWTSGISNEQFFGPGTRLTVL.

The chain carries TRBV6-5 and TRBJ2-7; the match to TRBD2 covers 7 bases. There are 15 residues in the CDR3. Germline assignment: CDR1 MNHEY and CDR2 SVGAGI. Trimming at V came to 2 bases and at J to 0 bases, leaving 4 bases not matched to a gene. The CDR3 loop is CASSYAGGSSYEQYF. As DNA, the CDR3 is TGTGCCAGCAGTTACGCGGGCGGGAGCTCCTACGAGCAGTACTTC.

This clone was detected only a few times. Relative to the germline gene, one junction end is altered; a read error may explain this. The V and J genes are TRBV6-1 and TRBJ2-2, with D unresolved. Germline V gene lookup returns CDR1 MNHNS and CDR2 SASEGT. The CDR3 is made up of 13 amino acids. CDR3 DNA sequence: TGTGCCAGCAGAGACGCGAACACCGGTGAGCCGTTTTTT. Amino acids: CASRDANTGEPFF.

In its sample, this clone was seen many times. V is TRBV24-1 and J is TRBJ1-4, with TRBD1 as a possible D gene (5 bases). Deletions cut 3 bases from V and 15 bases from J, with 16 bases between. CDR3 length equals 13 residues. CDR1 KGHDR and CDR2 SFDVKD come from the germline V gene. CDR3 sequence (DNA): TGTGCCACCAGTGATCCCGCCTCGGGGACGATGTTTTTT. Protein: CATSDPASGTMFF.

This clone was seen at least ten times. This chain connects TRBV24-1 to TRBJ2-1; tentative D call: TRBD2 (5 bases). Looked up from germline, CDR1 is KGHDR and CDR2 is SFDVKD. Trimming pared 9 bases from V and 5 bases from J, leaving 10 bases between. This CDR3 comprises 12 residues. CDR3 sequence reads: CATAGIDNEQFF. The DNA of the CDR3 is TGTGCCACCGCGGGTATCGACAATGAGCAGTTCTTC.

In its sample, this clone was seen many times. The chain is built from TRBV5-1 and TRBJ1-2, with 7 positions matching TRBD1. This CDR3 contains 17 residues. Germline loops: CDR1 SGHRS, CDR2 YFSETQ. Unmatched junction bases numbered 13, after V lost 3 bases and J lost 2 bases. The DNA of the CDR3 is TGCGCCAGCAGCTACTCCTCCGGACAGGTGGGAAACTATGGCTACACCTTC. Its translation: CASSYSSGQVGNYGYTF. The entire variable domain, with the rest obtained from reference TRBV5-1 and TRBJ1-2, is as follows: KAGVTQTPRYLIKTRGQQVTLSCSPISGHRSVSWYQQTPGQGLQFLFEYFSETQRNKGNFPGRFSGRQFSNSRSEMNVSTLELGDSALYLCASSYSSGQVGNYGYTFGSGTRLTVV.

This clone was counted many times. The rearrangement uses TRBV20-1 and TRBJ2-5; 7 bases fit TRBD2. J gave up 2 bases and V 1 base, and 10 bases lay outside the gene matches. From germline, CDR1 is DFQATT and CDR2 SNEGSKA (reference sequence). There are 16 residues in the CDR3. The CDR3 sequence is CSARGTASGDQETQYF. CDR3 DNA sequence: TGCAGTGCTAGAGGAACAGCGAGCGGGGATCAAGAGACCCAGTACTTC.

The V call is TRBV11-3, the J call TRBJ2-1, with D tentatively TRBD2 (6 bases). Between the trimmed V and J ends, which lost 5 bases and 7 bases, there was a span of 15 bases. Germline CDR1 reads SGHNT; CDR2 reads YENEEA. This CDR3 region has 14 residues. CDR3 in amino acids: CASSATSSINEQFF. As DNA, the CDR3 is TGTGCCAGCAGCGCAACTAGCTCGATAAATGAGCAGTTCTTC. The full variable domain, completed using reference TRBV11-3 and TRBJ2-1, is EAGVVQSPRYKIIEKKQPVAFWCNPISGHNTLYWYLQNLGQGPELLIRYENEEAVDDSQLPKDRFSAERLKGVDSTLKIQPAELGDSAVYLCASSATSSINEQFFGPGTRLTVL.

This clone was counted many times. The CDR3 nucleotides read TGTGCCAGCAGCCCGGGACTAGCGGGAGTGGAAACCGGGGAGCTGTTTTTT. Protein: CASSPGLAGVETGELFF. The rearrangement joins TRBV7-9 to TRBJ2-2; 14 bases fit TRBD2. The CDR3 covers 17 residues. Germline V CDR1 and CDR2: SEHNR, FQNEAQ (reference sequence). Losses at the gene ends were 5 bases for V and 5 bases for J; bases not matched to a gene: 7. The full variable domain, its missing parts supplied by reference TRBV7-9 and TRBJ2-2, is DTGVSQNPRHKITKRGQNVTFRCDPISEHNRLYWYRQTLGQGPEFLTYFQNEAQLEKSRLLSDRFSAERPKGSFSTLEIQRTEQGDSAMYLCASSPGLAGVETGELFFGEGSRLTVL.

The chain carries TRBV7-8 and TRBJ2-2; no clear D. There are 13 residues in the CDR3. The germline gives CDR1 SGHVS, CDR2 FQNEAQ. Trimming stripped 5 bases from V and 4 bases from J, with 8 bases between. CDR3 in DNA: TGTGCCAGCAGCCCCGTCCGCACCGGGGAGCTGTTTTTT. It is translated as CASSPVRTGELFF.